This TCR beta chain was sequenced in a study of graft-versus-host responses after intestinal transplantation. In the study overall: Transplant recipients had multivisceral, liver-intestinal, or isolated intestinal grafts. Every recipient had anti-thymocyte globulin induction and three to four years of tacrolimus plus steroids. Regarding the study as a whole: Recipient bone marrow held GvH clones, some seen earlier in ileum or blood. Early post-transplant HvG declines tracked with peak circulating GvH clone levels.

From germline, CDR1 is SGHTA and CDR2 FQGTGA. The CDR3 spans 14 residues. Between the trimmed V and J ends, which lost 3 bases and 1 base, there was a span of 6 bases. Points on this clone: Its cognate antigen is unknown.

Profiled with immunoSEQ multiplex PCR; TCRdb holds only in-frame clones, not every one. The repertoire has about 130,000 clones, around nine tenths of them found once; the top ten carry 0.19%. The sequence came from a human donor who received an intestinal transplant. J is TRBJ2-2 and V is TRBV7-3, with D perhaps matching TRBD1 (6 bases). The source was unstimulated CD4+ T cells sorted from spleen or lymph node cells, collected before intestinal transplant. Written as DNA, the CDR3 is TGTGCCAGCAGCTTGGACAGGAACACCGGGGAGCTGTTTTTT. Amino acid sequence: CASSLDRNTGELFF.